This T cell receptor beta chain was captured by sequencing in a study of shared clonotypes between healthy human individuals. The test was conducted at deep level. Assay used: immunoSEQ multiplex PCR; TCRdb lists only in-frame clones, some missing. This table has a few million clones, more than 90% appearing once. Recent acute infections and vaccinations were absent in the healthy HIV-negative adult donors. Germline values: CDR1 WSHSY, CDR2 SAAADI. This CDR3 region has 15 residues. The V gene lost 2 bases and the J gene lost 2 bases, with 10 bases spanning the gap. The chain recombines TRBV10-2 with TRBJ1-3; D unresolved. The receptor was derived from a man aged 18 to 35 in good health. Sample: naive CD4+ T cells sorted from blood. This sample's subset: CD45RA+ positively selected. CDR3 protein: CASSENVGAGNTIYF. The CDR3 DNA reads TGCGCCAGCAGTGAGAACGTTGGCGCTGGAAACACCATATATTTT.